This TCR beta chain was documented in a study of cytomegalovirus exposure and HLA in healthy donors. Findings of the study overall: Sequence variants that were highly shared formed a cluster that was likely a sequencing artifact. Reportedly, diagnosis of cytomegalovirus status by the classifier showed high specificity and sensitivity. Across donors, presence/absence analyses took sequencing depth to be roughly uniform. Analysis was carried out at a later point, and it linked a missense DCLRE1C variant to TCR beta V- and J-gene trimming.

V dropped 4 bases and J dropped 5; count of bases not matched to a gene: 16. The CDR3 loop spans 17 amino acids. Germline assignment: CDR1 SGHAT and CDR2 FQNNGV. 60 Vbeta and 13 Jbeta primers were used in PCR. The assay was immunoSEQ multiplex PCR, and TCRdb's table has in-frame clones only and misses some. The data show about 98,000 clones, roughly two thirds seen once. This clone occurred a few times. Its antigen is currently unknown. V is TRBV11-2 and J is TRBJ2-5; 7 bases map to TRBD2. The specimen was PBMCs. The TCR was taken from a man aged 45 to 65 in good health and CMV-seronegative. The CDR3 coding sequence is TGTGCCAGCAGCTCACCCTTGACCCCGAGGGAGGGGGAGACCCAGTACTTC. Its translation is CASSSPLTPREGETQYF.